This T cell receptor beta chain was captured in a study of beta chain features in type 1 diabetes. Study-level results: Relative to healthy donors, patients appeared to have naive, central memory and Treg TCRB repertoires that were more similar. PCR might show a preference for shorter templates, equally across patients and controls.

Every sorted population was more than 95% pure. Of note for this clone: Its antigen remains unidentified.

cDNA synthesis used the whole RNA isolate, giving expressed TCRB sequences. Sequencing used immunoSEQ multiplex PCR; TCRdb keeps in-frame clones, though not all of them. The data show 900,000 or so clones, with 15% to 20% seen just once and about 0.02% held by the top ten. CDR1 is SGDLS, CDR2 YYNGEE, per germline. The CDR3 runs to 13 residues. The V and J ends lost 3 bases and 0 bases respectively, with 5 bases between them. This TCR derives from a woman aged 18-29 years in good health. Sample: naive CD4+ T cells from blood. This chain links TRBV9 with TRBJ2-3; D is undetermined. CDR3 nucleotides: TGTGCCAGCAGCGGACACAGCACAGATACGCAGTATTTT. Amino acids: CASSGHSTDTQYF.